This T cell receptor (beta chain) was observed in a study of shared clonotypes between healthy human individuals. V lost 11 bases to trimming and J lost 2 bases; unmatched junction nucleotides: 17. CDR3 length: 16 amino acids. Germline V gives CDR1 LNHDA, CDR2 SQIVND (reference sequence). TCRdb's table, derived via immunoSEQ multiplex PCR, lists solely in-frame clones and lacks some. The table lists 550,000 to 650,000 clones, about 96% of them singletons. Naivety among CD8 cells was defined by CD45RO negativity and positive CCR7 selection, thereby excluding terminally differentiated effector memory CD45RA+ cells.

The sequence was collected from a woman in her 30s in good health. The specimen was naive CD8+ T cells sorted from blood. The V gene is TRBV19, the J gene TRBJ1-2; 7 bases align to TRBD1. DNA for the CDR3: TGTGCCGCCTCTGGGACAGCATACCTGTTCAACTATGGCTACACCTTC. This translates into CAASGTAYLFNYGYTF.